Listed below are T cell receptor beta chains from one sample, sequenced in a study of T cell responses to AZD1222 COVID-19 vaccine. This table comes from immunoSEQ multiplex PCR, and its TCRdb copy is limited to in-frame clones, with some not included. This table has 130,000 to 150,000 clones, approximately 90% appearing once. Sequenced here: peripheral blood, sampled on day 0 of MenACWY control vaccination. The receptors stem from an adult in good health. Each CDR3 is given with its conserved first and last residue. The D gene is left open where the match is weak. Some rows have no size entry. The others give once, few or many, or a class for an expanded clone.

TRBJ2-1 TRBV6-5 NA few TGTGCCAGCAGTTACTCTAGCGACAATGAGCAGTTCTTC CASSYSSDNEQFF
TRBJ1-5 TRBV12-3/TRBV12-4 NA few TGTGCCAGCAGTTTAGCTTCGGATCAGCCCCAGCATTTT CASSLASDQPQHF
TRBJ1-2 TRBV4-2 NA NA TGTGCCAGCAGCCAGGAGGGGACCCGCTATGGCTACACCTTC CASSQEGTRYGYTF
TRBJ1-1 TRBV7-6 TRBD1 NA TGTGCCAGCAGCCCGGACAGGGGCCTTTTGCACACTGAAGCTTTCTTT CASSPDRGLLHTEAFF
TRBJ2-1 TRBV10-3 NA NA TGTGCCATCAGTGAGAATGGACTCTACAATGAGCAGTTCTTC CAISENGLYNEQFF
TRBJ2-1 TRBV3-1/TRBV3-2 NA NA TGTGCCAGCAGCCAAGCGCTGGAGCAGTTCTTC CASSQALEQFF
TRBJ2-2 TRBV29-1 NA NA TGCAGCGTTCTCCCGGCGGGCGCGAACACCGGGGAGCTGTTTTTT CSVLPAGANTGELFF
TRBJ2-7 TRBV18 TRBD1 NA TGTGCCAGCTCACCCGGGACAGGGGGCTCCGAGCAGTACTTC CASSPGTGGSEQYF
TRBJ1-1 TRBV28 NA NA TGTGCCAGCAGTTTATCCCTCGGGTACACTGAAGCTTTCTTT CASSLSLGYTEAFF
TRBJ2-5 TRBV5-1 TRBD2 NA TGCGCCAGCAGCTTGCCTAGCGGGGGACCCCAAGAGACCCAGTACTTC CASSLPSGGPQETQYF
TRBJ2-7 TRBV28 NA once TGTGCCAGCAGTCCCGACTTCGGCAGGGAGCAGTACTTC CASSPDFGREQYF
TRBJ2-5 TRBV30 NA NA TGTGCCTGGGGAGGGGGAATCAAAGAGACCCAGTACTTC CAWGGGIKETQYF
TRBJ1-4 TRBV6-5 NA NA TGTGCCAGCAGGCCCCTCGGGGGGGCGACTGAAAAACTGTTTTTT CASRPLGGATEKLFF
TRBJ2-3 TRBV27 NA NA TGTGCCAGCAGTTTATTGAGGGAGGAAGGGAAACAAAGCACAGATACGCAGTATTTT CASSLLREEGKQSTDTQYF
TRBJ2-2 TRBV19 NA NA TGTGCCACTTCCCGGGGGGCCAACACCGGGGAGCTGTTTTTT CATSRGANTGELFF
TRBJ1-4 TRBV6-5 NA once TGTGCCAGCTCTGGGCGGGGATTAAATGAAAAACTGTTTTTT CASSGRGLNEKLFF
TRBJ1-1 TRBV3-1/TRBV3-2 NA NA TGTGCCAGCAGCTCTCAGAGGGGGAACACTGAAGCTTTCTTT CASSSQRGNTEAFF
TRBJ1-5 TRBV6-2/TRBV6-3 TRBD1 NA TGTGCCAGCAGTTACACAGGGGGCGGTCAGCCCCAGCATTTT CASSYTGGGQPQHF
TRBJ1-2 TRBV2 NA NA TGTGCCAGCAGTGAAGCCTATGGCTACACCTTC CASSEAYGYTF
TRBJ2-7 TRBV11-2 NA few TGTGCCAGCAGCTTTGGCAGGGGAAGCGGGCCCTACGAGCAGTACTTC CASSFGRGSGPYEQYF
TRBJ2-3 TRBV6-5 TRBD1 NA TGTGCTCTCTGGACAGGGTACACAGATACGCAGTATTTT CALWTGYTDTQYF
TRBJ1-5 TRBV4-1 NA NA TGCGCCAGCAGCCAAGGCGGGGGGTATAGCAATCAGCCCCAGCATTTT CASSQGGGYSNQPQHF
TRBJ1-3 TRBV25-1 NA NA TGTGCCAGCACCGACTGGGGGTACTCTGGAAACACCATATATTTT CASTDWGYSGNTIYF
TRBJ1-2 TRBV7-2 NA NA TGTGCCAGCAGCTCGACCCCCCGTGTCTATGGCTACACCTTC CASSSTPRVYGYTF
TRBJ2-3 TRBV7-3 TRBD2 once TGTGCCAGCAGCTCCGGACTAGCGGGGGGCGGAGGAGATACGCAGTATTTT CASSSGLAGGGGDTQYF
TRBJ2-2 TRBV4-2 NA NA TGTGCCAGCAGCCGGGGAGGACTGAACACCGGGGAGCTGTTTTTT CASSRGGLNTGELFF
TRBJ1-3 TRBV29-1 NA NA TGCAGCGTTGCAGGGATGGGAAACACCATATATTTT CSVAGMGNTIYF
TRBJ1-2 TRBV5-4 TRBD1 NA TGTGCCAGCAGCTTGGAGGGGGCGAGGTATGGCTACACCTTC CASSLEGARYGYTF
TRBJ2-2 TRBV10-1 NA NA TGCGCCAGCGCTAGCTTCACCGGGGAGCTGTTTTTT CASASFTGELFF
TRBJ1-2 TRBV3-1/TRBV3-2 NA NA TGTGCCAGCAGCCAAGCCCAGATCTATGGCTACACCTTC CASSQAQIYGYTF
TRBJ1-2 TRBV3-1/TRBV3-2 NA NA TGTGCCAGCAGCCAAGGTAGAGAGGGGTTTGGCTACACCTTC CASSQGREGFGYTF
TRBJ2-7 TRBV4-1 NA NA TGCGCCAGCAGCCAAGATGGGGGCATCCACTACGAGCAGTACTTC CASSQDGGIHYEQYF
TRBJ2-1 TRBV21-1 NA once TGTGCCAGCAGCAAAGGTGGCGAGCGGGGGATTTACAATGAGCAGTTCTTC CASSKGGERGIYNEQFF
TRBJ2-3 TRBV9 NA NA TGTGCCAGCAGCGTAGGAGTTAGCACAGATACGCAGTATTTT CASSVGVSTDTQYF
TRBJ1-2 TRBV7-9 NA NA TGTGCCAGCAGCTTAGCCGGATATGGCTACACCTTC CASSLAGYGYTF
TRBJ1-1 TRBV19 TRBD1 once TGTGCCAGTAGTAGGGACAGGGTGACGGGGACTGAAGCTTTCTTT CASSRDRVTGTEAFF
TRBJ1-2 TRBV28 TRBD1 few TGTGCCAGCAGTTTAAGGGGGACAGGGTTTGGCTATGGCTACACCTTC CASSLRGTGFGYGYTF
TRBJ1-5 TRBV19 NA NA TGTGCCAGTAGTATGGGATTAGGCAATCAGCCCCAGCATTTT CASSMGLGNQPQHF
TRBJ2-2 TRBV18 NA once TGTGCCAGCTCACCCGAATATGGGGCTGCCGGGGAGCTGTTTTTT CASSPEYGAAGELFF
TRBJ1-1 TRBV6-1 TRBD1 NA TGTGCCAGCAGTGAATCTACAGGGGGCTTCGGCACTGAAGCTTTCTTT CASSESTGGFGTEAFF
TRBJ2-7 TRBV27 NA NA TGTGCCAGCAGTTCCCTTAACGGCTCAATCTACGAGCAGTACTTC CASSSLNGSIYEQYF
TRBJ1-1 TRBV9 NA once TGTGCCAGCAGCGCCGTTCAGGGGTACACTGAAGCTTTCTTT CASSAVQGYTEAFF
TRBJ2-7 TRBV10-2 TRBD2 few TGCGCCAGCAGGGCCGGGACTAGCGGGACTGTAGCCGAGCAGTACTTC CASRAGTSGTVAEQYF
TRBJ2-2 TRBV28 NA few TGTGCCAGCAGTTCTCTAATAGCTGGCAGGGGTGGCACCGGGGAGCTGTTTTTT CASSSLIAGRGGTGELFF
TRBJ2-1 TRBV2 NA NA TGTGCCAGCACCACAATGGGAAATGAGCAGTTCTTC CASTTMGNEQFF
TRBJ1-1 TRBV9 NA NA TGTGCCAGCAGCGTAGAGGGGGGCGCGGGTGAAGCTTTCTTT CASSVEGGAGEAFF
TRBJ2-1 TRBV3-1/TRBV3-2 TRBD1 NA TGTGCCAGCAGCCAAGATACGTTCTTTGGGACAGGAGCCTACAATGAGCAGTTCTTC CASSQDTFFGTGAYNEQFF
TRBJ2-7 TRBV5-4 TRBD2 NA TGTGCCAGCAGCTTCCGGGGAGGGTCCTACGAGCAGTACTTC CASSFRGGSYEQYF